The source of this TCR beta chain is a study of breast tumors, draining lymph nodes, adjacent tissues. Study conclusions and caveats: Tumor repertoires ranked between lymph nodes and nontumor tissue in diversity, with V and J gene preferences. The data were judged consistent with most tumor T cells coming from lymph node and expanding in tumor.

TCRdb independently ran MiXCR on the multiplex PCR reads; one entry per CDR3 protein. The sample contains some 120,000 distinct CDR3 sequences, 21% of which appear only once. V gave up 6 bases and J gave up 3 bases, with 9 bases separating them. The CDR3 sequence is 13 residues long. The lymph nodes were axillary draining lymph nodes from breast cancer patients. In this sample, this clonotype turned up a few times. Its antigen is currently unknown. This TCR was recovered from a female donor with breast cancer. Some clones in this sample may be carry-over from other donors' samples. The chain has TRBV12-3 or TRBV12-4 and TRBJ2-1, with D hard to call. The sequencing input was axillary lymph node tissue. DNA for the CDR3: TGTGCCAGCAGCCCCCTCTACTACAATGAGCAGTTCTTC. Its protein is CASSPLYYNEQFF.